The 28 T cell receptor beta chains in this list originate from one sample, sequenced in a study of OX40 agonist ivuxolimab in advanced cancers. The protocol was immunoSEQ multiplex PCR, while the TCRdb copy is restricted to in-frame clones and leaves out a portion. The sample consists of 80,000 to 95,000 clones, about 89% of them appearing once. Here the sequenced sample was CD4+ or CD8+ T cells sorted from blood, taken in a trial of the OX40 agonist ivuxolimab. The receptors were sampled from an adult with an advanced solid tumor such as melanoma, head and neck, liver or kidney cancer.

The CDR3 DNA is TGTGCCAGCACCAGGACCACCTACAATGAGCAGTTCTTC. It is translated as CASTRTTYNEQFF. V is TRBV25-1 and J is TRBJ2-1; D gene uncertain. This CDR3 spans 13 amino acids. From germline, CDR1 is MGHDK and CDR2 SYGVNS. V shed 7 bases and J shed 2 bases, with 9 bases lying between them.

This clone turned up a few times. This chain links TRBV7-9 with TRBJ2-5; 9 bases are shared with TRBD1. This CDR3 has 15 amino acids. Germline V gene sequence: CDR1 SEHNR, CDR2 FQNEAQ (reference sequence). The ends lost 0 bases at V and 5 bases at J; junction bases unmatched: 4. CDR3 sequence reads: CASSLAVTGGETQYF. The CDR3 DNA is TGTGCCAGCAGCTTAGCGGTGACAGGGGGGGAGACCCAGTACTTC.

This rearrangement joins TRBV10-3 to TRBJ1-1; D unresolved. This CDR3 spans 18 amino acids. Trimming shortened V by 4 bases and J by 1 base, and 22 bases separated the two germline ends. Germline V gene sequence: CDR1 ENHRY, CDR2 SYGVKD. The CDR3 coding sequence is TGTGCCATCAGTGTGCGACCAATGGCGGTCCGGGGGAACACTGAAGCTTTCTTT. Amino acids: CAISVRPMAVRGNTEAFF.

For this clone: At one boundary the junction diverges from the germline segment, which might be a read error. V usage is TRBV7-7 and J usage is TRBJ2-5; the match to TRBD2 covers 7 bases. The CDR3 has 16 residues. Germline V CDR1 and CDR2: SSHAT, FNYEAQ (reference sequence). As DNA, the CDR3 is TGTGCTAGCAGCTTAGCGGGCCAGCGGGAACAAGAGACCCAGTACTTC. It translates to CASSLAGQREQETQYF.

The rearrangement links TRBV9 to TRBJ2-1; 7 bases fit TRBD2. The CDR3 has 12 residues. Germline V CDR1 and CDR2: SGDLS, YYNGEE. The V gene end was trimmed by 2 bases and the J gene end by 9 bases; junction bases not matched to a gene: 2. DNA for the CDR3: TGTGCCAGCAGCGTGCGGGAGTTTGAGCAGTTCTTC. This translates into CASSVREFEQFF.

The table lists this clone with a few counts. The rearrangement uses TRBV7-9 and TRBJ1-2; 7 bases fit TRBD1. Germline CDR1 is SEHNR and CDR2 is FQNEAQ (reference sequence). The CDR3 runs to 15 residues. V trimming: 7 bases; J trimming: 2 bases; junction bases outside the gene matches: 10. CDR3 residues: CASITPTGSNYGYTF. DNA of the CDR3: TGTGCCAGCATCACCCCGACAGGGTCGAACTATGGCTACACCTTC. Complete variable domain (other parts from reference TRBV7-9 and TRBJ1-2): DTGVSQNPRHKITKRGQNVTFRCDPISEHNRLYWYRQTLGQGPEFLTYFQNEAQLEKSRLLSDRFSAERPKGSFSTLEIQRTEQGDSAMYLCASITPTGSNYGYTFGSGTRLTVV.

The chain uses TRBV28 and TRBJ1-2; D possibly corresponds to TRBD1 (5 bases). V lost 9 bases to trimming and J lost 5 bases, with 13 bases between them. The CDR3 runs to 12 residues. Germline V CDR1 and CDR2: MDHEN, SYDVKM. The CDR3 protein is CASTDSQYGYTF. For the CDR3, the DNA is TGTGCCAGTACCGACAGCCAGTATGGCTACACCTTC.

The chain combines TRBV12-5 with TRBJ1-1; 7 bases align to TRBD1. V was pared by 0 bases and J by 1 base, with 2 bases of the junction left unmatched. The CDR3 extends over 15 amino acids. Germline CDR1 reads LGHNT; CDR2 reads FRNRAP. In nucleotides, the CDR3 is TGTGCTAGTGGTTTGGTTCGACAGGGGAACACTGAAGCTTTCTTT. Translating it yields CASGLVRQGNTEAFF.

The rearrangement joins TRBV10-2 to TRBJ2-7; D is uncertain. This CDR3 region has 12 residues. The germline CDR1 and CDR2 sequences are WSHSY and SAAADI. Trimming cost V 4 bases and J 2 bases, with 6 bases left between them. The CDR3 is CASSGPTYEQYF. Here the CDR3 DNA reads TGCGCCAGCAGTGGCCCGACCTACGAGCAGTACTTC.

CDR3 loop: CASSGRTSGSNEQFF. CDR3 DNA sequence: TGTGCCAGCTCAGGGAGAACTAGCGGTTCCAATGAGCAGTTCTTC. V and J are TRBV18 and TRBJ2-1; 8 nucleotides line up with TRBD2. The CDR3 spans 15 residues. Trimming at V came to 5 bases and at J to 6 bases, leaving 9 bases not matched to a gene. CDR1 and CDR2 (germline): KGHSH, LQKENI.

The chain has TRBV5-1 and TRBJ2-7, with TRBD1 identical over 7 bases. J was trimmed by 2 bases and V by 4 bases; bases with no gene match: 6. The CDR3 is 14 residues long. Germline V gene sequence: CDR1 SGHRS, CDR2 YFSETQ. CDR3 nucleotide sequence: TGCGCCAGCAGCCCCCGACAGGGACCCTACGAGCAGTACTTC. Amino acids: CASSPRQGPYEQYF.

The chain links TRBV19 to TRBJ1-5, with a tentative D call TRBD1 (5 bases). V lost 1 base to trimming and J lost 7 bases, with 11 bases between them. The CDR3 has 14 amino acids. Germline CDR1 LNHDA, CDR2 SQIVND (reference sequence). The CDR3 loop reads CASSIAGGRQPQHF. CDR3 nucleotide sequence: TGTGCCAGTAGTATAGCTGGGGGAAGACAGCCCCAGCATTTT.

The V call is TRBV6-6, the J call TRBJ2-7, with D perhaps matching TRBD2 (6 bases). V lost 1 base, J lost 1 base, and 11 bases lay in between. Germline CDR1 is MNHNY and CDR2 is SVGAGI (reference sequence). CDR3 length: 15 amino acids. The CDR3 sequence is CASSYLGLQSYEQYF. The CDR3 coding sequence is TGTGCCAGCAGTTACTTGGGACTTCAGTCCTACGAGCAGTACTTC.

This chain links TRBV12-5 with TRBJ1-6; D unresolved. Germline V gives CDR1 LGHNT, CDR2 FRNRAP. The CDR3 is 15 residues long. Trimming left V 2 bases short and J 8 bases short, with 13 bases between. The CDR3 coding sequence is TGTGCTAGTGGTTTGATCCCCCCCGGGGATTCACCCCTCCACTTT. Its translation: CASGLIPPGDSPLHF.

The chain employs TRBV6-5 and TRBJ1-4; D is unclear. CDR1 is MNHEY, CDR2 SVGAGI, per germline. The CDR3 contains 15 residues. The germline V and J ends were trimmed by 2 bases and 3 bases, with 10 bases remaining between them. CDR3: CASSYLRGANEKLFF. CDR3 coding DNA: TGTGCCAGCAGTTACCTCCGCGGGGCTAATGAAAAACTGTTTTTT.

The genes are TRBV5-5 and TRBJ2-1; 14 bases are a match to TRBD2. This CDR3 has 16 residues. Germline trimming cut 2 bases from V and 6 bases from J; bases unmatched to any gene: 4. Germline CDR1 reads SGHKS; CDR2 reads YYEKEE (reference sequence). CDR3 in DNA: TGTGCCAGCAGCTTCCCGGGACTAGCGGGAGCCAATGAGCAGTTCTTC. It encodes CASSFPGLAGANEQFF.

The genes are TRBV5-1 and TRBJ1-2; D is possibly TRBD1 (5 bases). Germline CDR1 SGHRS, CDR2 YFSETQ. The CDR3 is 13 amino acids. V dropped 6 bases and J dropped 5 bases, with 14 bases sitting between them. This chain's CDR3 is CASKTGTQYGYTF. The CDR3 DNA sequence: TGCGCCAGCAAGACCGGGACGCAGTATGGCTACACCTTC.

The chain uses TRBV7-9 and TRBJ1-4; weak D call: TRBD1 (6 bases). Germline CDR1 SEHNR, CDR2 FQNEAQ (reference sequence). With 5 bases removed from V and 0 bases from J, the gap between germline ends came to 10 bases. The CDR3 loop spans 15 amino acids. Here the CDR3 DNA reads TGTGCCAGCAGCCCCCGACAGGCAACTAATGAAAAACTGTTTTTT. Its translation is CASSPRQATNEKLFF.

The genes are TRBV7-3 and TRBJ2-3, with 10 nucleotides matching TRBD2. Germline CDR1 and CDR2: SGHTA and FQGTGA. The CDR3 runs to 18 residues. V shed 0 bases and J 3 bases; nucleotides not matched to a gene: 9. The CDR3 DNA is TGTGCCAGCAGCTTAACCGTCGCTAGCGGGAGTATAACAGATACGCAGTATTTT. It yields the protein CASSLTVASGSITDTQYF.

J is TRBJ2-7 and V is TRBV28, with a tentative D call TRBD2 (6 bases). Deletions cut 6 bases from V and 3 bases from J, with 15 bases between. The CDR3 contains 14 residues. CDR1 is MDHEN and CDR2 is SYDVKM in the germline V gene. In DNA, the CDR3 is TGTGCCAGCAGCCAAAGGACTAACTACTACGAGCAGTACTTC. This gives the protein CASSQRTNYYEQYF.

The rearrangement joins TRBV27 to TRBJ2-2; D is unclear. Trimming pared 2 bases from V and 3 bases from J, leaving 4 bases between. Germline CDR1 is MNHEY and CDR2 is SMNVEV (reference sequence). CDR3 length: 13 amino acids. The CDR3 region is CASSLIDTGELFF. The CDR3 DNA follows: TGTGCCAGCAGTTTAATAGACACCGGGGAGCTGTTTTTT.

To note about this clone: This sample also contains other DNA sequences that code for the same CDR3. For the CDR3, the DNA is TGCAGCGTTGCTAGTCTCAATGAGCAGTTCTTC. Its translation: CSVASLNEQFF. The chain combines TRBV29-1 with TRBJ2-1; D is unresolved. CDR3 length: 11 amino acids. V was clipped by 4 bases and J by 6 bases, with 7 bases between them. Germline assignment: CDR1 SQVTM and CDR2 ANQGSEA.

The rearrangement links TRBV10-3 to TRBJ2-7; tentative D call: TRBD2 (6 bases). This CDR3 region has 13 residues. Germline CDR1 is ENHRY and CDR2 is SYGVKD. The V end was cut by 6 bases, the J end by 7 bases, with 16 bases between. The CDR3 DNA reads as TGTGCCATCAGGGAGGGACCGCGCGGTGAGCAGTACTTC. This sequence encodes CAIREGPRGEQYF.

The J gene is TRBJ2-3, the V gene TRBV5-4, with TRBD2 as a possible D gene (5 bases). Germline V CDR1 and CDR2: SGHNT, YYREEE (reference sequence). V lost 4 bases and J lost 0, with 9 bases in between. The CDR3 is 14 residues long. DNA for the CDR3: TGTGCCAGCAGCCTCTGGACTAGCACAGATACGCAGTATTTT. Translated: CASSLWTSTDTQYF.

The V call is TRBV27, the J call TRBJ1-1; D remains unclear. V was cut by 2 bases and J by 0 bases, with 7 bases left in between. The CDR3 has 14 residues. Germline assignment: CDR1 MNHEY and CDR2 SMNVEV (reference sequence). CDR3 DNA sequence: TGTGCCAGCAGTTTAGGGATCGTGAACACTGAAGCTTTCTTT. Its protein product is CASSLGIVNTEAFF.

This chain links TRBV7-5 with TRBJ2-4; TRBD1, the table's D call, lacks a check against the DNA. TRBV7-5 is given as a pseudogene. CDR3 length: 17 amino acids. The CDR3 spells CARSRPGQGVSKNIQYF. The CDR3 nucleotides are TGTGCCAGAAGCAGGCCGGGACAGGGGGTTTCCAAAAACATTCAGTACTTC.

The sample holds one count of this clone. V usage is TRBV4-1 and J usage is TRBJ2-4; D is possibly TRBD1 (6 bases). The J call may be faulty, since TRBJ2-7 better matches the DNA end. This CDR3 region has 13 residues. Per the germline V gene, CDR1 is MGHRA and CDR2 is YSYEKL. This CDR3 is CASSQDRGYEQYF. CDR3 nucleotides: TGCGCCAGCAGCCAAGACAGGGGCTACGAGCAGTACTTC.

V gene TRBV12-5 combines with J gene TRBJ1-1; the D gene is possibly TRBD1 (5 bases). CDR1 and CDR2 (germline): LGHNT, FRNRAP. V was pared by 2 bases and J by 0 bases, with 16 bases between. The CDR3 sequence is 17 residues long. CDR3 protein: CASGLSRGKDMNTEAFF. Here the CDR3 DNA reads TGTGCTAGTGGTTTGTCCCGGGGTAAGGACATGAACACTGAAGCTTTCTTT.